Listed here are 28 T cell receptor beta chains from one sample, sequenced in a study of blood T cell repertoires in COVID-19. TCRdb's table, derived via immunoSEQ multiplex PCR, lists solely in-frame clones and lacks some. The sample holds about 47,000 clones, over 80% seen once. The sequencing input was peripheral blood. These receptors all come from a man between 60 and 75 years old with active COVID-19.

V is TRBV27 and J is TRBJ2-3; 8 bases map to TRBD2. Germline lookup yields CDR1 MNHEY and CDR2 SMNVEV (reference sequence). The CDR3 consists of 15 residues. With 5 bases clipped from V and 4 bases from J, the junction kept 8 bases outside the gene matches. The CDR3 loop reads CASSPPGGGPDTQYF. The CDR3 DNA is TGTGCCAGCAGTCCACCCGGGGGGGGGCCAGATACGCAGTATTTT.

V and J are TRBV27 and TRBJ2-7; the D is unclear. The ends were cut back, 4 bases at V and 6 bases at J, with 28 bases in the middle. This CDR3 is built from 18 residues. The germline CDR1 and CDR2 sequences are MNHEY and SMNVEV (reference sequence). The CDR3 DNA reads as TGTGCCAGCAGTTCGACATACTCTGCCCCGTCTCCCTACGTCGAGCAGTACTTC. Its protein is CASSSTYSAPSPYVEQYF.

The V call is TRBV27, the J call TRBJ1-6; 9 bases are shared with TRBD1. Germline CDR1 reads MNHEY; CDR2 reads SMNVEV (reference sequence). Trimming at V came to 5 bases and at J to 2 bases, leaving 7 bases not matched to a gene. The CDR3 runs 17 residues. CDR3 in amino acids: CASSPTGGRAYNSPLHF. The CDR3 DNA reads as TGTGCCAGCAGTCCAACAGGGGGCCGGGCCTATAATTCACCCCTCCACTTT.

This clone was seen a single time. The rearrangement uses TRBV5-1 and TRBJ1-2; 7 bases align to TRBD1. The CDR3 covers 15 residues. Germline values: CDR1 SGHRS, CDR2 YFSETQ. The V segment lost 0 bases and the J segment 3 bases; nucleotides outside the gene matches: 5. CDR3 DNA sequence: TGCGCCAGCAGCTTGGGAGGCAGGGGGGACTATGGCTACACCTTC. Translated, it gives CASSLGGRGDYGYTF. The full variable domain, in which reference TRBV5-1 and TRBJ1-2 provide the parts outside the CDR3, is KAGVTQTPRYLIKTRGQQVTLSCSPISGHRSVSWYQQTPGQGLQFLFEYFSETQRNKGNFPGRFSGRQFSNSRSEMNVSTLELGDSALYLCASSLGGRGDYGYTFGSGTRLTVV.

V is TRBV5-1 and J is TRBJ2-1, with TRBD2 matching over 16 bases. The germline V gene encodes CDR1 SGHRS and CDR2 YFSETQ. The CDR3 is 19 amino acids. The J segment lost 8 bases and the V segment lost 4 bases, leaving 15 bases of the junction unmatched. CDR3 residues: CASSGGLAGGPWLVYEQFF. As DNA, the CDR3 is TGCGCCAGCAGCGGGGGACTAGCGGGAGGGCCTTGGTTGGTGTATGAGCAGTTCTTC.

This chain connects TRBV18 to TRBJ2-3; D gene uncertain. CDR1 KGHSH and CDR2 LQKENI come from the germline V gene. CDR3 length equals 12 residues. Deletions cut 3 bases from V and 2 bases from J, with 3 bases between. CDR3 loop: CASSPSTDTQYF. Written as DNA, the CDR3 is TGTGCCAGCTCACCCTCCACAGATACGCAGTATTTT.

The V and J genes are TRBV5-1 and TRBJ2-7, with 8 bases lining up with TRBD1. J lost 5 bases, V lost 0 bases, and 7 bases had no gene match. The CDR3 is made up of 15 amino acids. Germline lookup yields CDR1 SGHRS and CDR2 YFSETQ. CDR3 nucleotides: TGCGCCAGCAGCTTGGATTGGACAGGGACCGACGAGCAGTACTTC. This codes for CASSLDWTGTDEQYF.

The chain links TRBV4-2 to TRBJ1-2; perhaps TRBD1 as D (6 bases). V gave up 7 bases and J gave up 4 bases, with 16 bases separating them. From germline, CDR1 is LGHNA and CDR2 YNFKEQ. The CDR3 totals 14 residues. Here the CDR3 reads CASTRGGQTYGYTF. CDR3 coding DNA: TGTGCCAGCACGCGTGGGGGCCAGACCTATGGCTACACCTTC.

The chain recombines TRBV6-6 with TRBJ2-2; 7 bases align to TRBD1. With V trimmed by 5 bases and J by 1 base, 4 bases remained unmatched. CDR3 length: 15 amino acids. Germline CDR1 and CDR2: MNHNY and SVGAGI (reference sequence). The CDR3, as DNA: TGTGCCAGCAGTCTGGGACAGCTGAACACCGGGGAGCTGTTTTTT. Amino acid sequence: CASSLGQLNTGELFF.

The genes are TRBV4-3 and TRBJ2-1, with 11 nucleotides matching TRBD2. From germline, CDR1 is LGHNA and CDR2 YSLEER. V shed 3 bases and J 10 bases; nucleotides not matched to a gene: 14. The CDR3 has 17 amino acids. CDR3 amino acids: CASSHYLTSGGPLEQFF. The CDR3 region has the DNA TGCGCCAGCAGCCATTACCTTACTAGCGGGGGACCTCTCGAGCAGTTCTTC.

The chain recombines TRBV4-1 with TRBJ2-1, with 9 bases lining up with TRBD2. Germline V CDR1 and CDR2: MGHRA, YSYEKL. V dropped 3 bases and J dropped 10; count of bases not matched to a gene: 7. The CDR3 extends over 14 amino acids. The CDR3, as DNA: TGCGCCAGCAGCCAGGTAGCGGGAGTAGGGGAGCAGTTCTTC. It codes for CASSQVAGVGEQFF.

V usage is TRBV30 and J usage is TRBJ1-2; D remains ambiguous. This CDR3 contains 13 residues. Germline CDR1 reads GTSNPN; CDR2 reads SVGIG (reference sequence). V lost 5 bases to trimming and J lost 6 bases, with 16 bases between them. The CDR3 region has the DNA TGTGCCTGGGAATTGTTGGACGGGAATGGCTACACCTTC. Translation: CAWELLDGNGYTF.

The genes are TRBV28 and TRBJ2-7; the D gene is possibly TRBD2 (5 bases). Germline CDR1 is MDHEN and CDR2 is SYDVKM. With 3 bases removed from V and 1 base from J, the gap between germline ends came to 13 bases. The CDR3 is made up of 15 amino acids. The CDR3 region has the DNA TGTGCCAGCAGTTTGGGTCTCGGGAAATCCTACGAGCAGTACTTC. This encodes CASSLGLGKSYEQYF.

The chain recombines TRBV28 with TRBJ1-4; perhaps TRBD1 as D (5 bases). Germline CDR1 MDHEN, CDR2 SYDVKM. The germline V and J ends were trimmed by 7 bases and 7 bases, with 7 bases remaining between them. CDR3 length equals 11 residues. DNA for the CDR3: TGTGCCAGCACGGGGGTTGAAAAACTGTTTTTT. Encoded protein: CASTGVEKLFF. The whole variable domain, filled in from reference TRBV28 and TRBJ1-4, reads DVKVTQSSRYLVKRTGEKVFLECVQDMDHENMFWYRQDPGLGLRLIYFSYDVKMKEKGDIPEGYSVSREKKERFSLILESASTNQTSMYLCASTGVEKLFFGSGTQLSVL.

The chain has TRBV30 and TRBJ2-5; D is unresolved. Deletions cut 2 bases from V and 5 bases from J, with 6 bases between. CDR1 is GTSNPN, CDR2 SVGIG, per germline (reference sequence). CDR3 size: 11 residues. CDR3 DNA sequence: TGTGCCTGGAGTATTAGTGAGACCCAGTACTTC. The encoded protein is CAWSISETQYF.

The J gene is TRBJ1-2, the V gene TRBV7-2; D is possibly TRBD1 (5 bases). Germline values: CDR1 SGHTA, CDR2 FQGNSA. The ends were cut back, 1 base at V and 8 bases at J, with 11 bases in the middle. This CDR3 contains 13 residues. CDR3 residues: CASSLGGAGGYTF. The DNA for the CDR3 is TGTGCCAGCAGCTTAGGGGGCGCGGGGGGCTACACCTTC.

This clone occurred a few times. The chain joins TRBV30 to TRBJ2-1; 11 bases line up with TRBD2. Looked up from germline, CDR1 is GTSNPN and CDR2 is SVGIG (reference sequence). The CDR3 loop spans 16 amino acids. Trimming cost V 1 base and J 5 bases; bases outside gene matches: 7. The CDR3, as DNA: TGTGCCTGGAGTGGCAACAGGGGACTAGCGGACAATGAGCAGTTCTTC. This gives the protein CAWSGNRGLADNEQFF.

The V gene is TRBV14, the J gene TRBJ2-7; TRBD2 matches 13 bases. J gave up 3 bases and V 1 base, and 0 bases lay outside the gene matches. Germline lookup yields CDR1 SGHDN and CDR2 FVKESK. The CDR3 contains 15 residues. CDR3 DNA: TGTGCCAGCAGCCAAGGACTAGCGGGAGGCTACGAGCAGTACTTC. This sequence encodes CASSQGLAGGYEQYF.

Only a few counts were recorded for this clone. The gene calls are TRBV18 and TRBJ2-3, with a weak D call TRBD1 (5 bases). V was clipped by 5 bases and J by 6 bases, with 21 bases between them. The germline gives CDR1 KGHSH, CDR2 LQKENI. This CDR3 contains 16 residues. CDR3 residues: CASSDMQGLTVDTQYF. In DNA form, the CDR3 reads TGTGCCAGCTCAGATATGCAGGGTTTAACCGTGGATACGCAGTATTTT.

The chain combines TRBV12-3 or TRBV12-4 with TRBJ1-1; D remains ambiguous. V lost 6 bases and J lost 6, with 14 bases in between. The CDR3 contains 13 residues. CDR3 loop: CASSQETIAEAFF. In DNA, the CDR3 is TGTGCCAGCAGCCAGGAAACAATCGCTGAAGCTTTCTTT.

Concerning this clone itself: Other DNA sequences within the sample encode an identical CDR3. V and J are TRBV2 and TRBJ1-5; TRBD1 aligns across 8 bases. The CDR3 has 15 residues. Germline assignment: CDR1 SNHLY and CDR2 FYNNEI. V shed 5 bases, J shed 0 bases, and the junction held 3 bases outside the gene matches. As DNA, the CDR3 is TGTGCCAGCAGTACGGACAGGGTTAGCAATCAGCCCCAGCATTTT. The encoded protein is CASSTDRVSNQPQHF.

CDR3 loop: CASSFESRGKGSYNEQFF. CDR3 nucleotide sequence: TGTGCCAGCAGTTTTGAGTCGCGGGGGAAGGGCTCCTACAATGAGCAGTTCTTC. The rearrangement uses TRBV28 and TRBJ2-1; 7 nucleotides align to TRBD2. CDR1 MDHEN and CDR2 SYDVKM come from the germline V gene. Trimming at V came to 3 bases and at J to 0 bases, leaving 11 bases not matched to a gene. The CDR3 is made up of 18 amino acids.

This clone was picked up one time. This rearrangement joins TRBV4-1 to TRBJ1-2; the D is unclear. Germline CDR1 and CDR2: MGHRA and YSYEKL. This CDR3 contains 16 residues. Trimming removed 4 bases at V and 3 bases at J, with 18 bases between. This CDR3 reads CASSPSEPESYYGYTF. In DNA, the CDR3 is TGCGCCAGCAGCCCCTCCGAGCCCGAAAGTTACTATGGCTACACCTTC.

The genes are TRBV7-9 and TRBJ2-7; TRBD1 matches at 10 bases. The CDR3 loop spans 16 amino acids. V was clipped by 5 bases and J by 3 bases; unmatched bases: 10. The germline CDR1 and CDR2 sequences are SEHNR and FQNEAQ (reference sequence). The CDR3 DNA is TGTGCCAGCAGCCCACCGTTAGACAGGGGGCTCTACGAGCAGTACTTC. Translated, it gives CASSPPLDRGLYEQYF. The variable domain in full, completed from reference TRBV7-9 and TRBJ2-7, reads DTGVSQNPRHKITKRGQNVTFRCDPISEHNRLYWYRQTLGQGPEFLTYFQNEAQLEKSRLLSDRFSAERPKGSFSTLEIQRTEQGDSAMYLCASSPPLDRGLYEQYFGPGTRLTVT.

This rearrangement joins TRBV7-2 to TRBJ1-6, with D maybe TRBD1 (5 bases). CDR1 SGHTA and CDR2 FQGNSA come from the germline V gene. Between the trimmed V and J ends, which lost 5 bases and 0 bases, there was a span of 11 bases. This CDR3 spans 16 amino acids. Here the CDR3 reads CASSHRQSSYNSPLHF. CDR3 bases: TGTGCCAGCAGCCACAGACAGAGCTCCTATAATTCACCCCTCCACTTT.

V usage is TRBV23-1 and J usage is TRBJ1-3, with a possible D match to TRBD1 (6 bases). TRBV23-1 is reported as an ORF; its role is uncertain. The CDR3 contains 17 residues. The V and J ends lost 0 bases and 0 bases respectively, with 12 bases between them. The CDR3 reads CASSQSPTGYSGNTIYF. The DNA of the CDR3 is TGCGCCAGCAGTCAATCCCCTACAGGGTACTCTGGAAACACCATATATTTT.

Here the CDR3 DNA reads TGTGCCAGTTCCTTTAAACAGGGCTCCTCGTTAGGCCAGTACTTC. It encodes CASSFKQGSSLGQYF. This chain uses TRBV6-5 with TRBJ2-5; possibly TRBD1 for D (6 bases). CDR1 MNHEY and CDR2 SVGAGI come from the germline V gene. CDR3 size: 15 residues. Trimming stripped 9 bases from V and 10 bases from J, with 27 bases between.

The chain couples TRBV5-4 to TRBJ1-5; 8 bases agree with TRBD1. V gave up 4 bases and J gave up 5 bases; unmatched junction bases: 8. This CDR3 is 15 amino acids long. Per germline, CDR1 SGHNT and CDR2 YYREEE (reference sequence). CDR3 region: CASSGGQGIHQPQHF. As DNA, the CDR3 is TGTGCCAGCAGCGGCGGACAGGGAATACATCAGCCCCAGCATTTT.